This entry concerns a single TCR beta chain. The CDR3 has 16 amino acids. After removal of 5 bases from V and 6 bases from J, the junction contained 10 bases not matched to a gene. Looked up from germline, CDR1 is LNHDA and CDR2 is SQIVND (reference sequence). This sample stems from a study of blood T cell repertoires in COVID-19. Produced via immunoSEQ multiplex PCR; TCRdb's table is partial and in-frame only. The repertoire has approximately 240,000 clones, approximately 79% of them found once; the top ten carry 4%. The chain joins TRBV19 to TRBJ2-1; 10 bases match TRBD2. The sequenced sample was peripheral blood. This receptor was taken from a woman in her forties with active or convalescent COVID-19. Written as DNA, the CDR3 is TGTGCCAGTAGTGTCCGAGCGGGGGGGAGGGCCAATGAGCAGTTCTTC. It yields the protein CASSVRAGGRANEQFF.